This is a list of T cell receptor beta chains from one sample in a study of CD8+CD57+ T cells in acquired aplastic anemia. TCRdb re-analysed the reads in MiXCR, keeping a single row per CDR3 protein. The profile shows roughly 190,000 distinct CDR3 sequences, around 45% of them singletons. Sequenced material: sorted CD4+, CD8+, or CD8+CD57+ T cells (not recorded which) from PBMCs. Receptor source: a human donor with aplastic anemia. The CDR3 runs from the conserved cysteine through the conserved F or W. The D gene is left open where the match is weak. The size field is filled for only some rows; it gives once, few, many or a size class.

d_call	v_call	clone_size	j_call	cdr3_nt	cdr3_aa
-	TRBV5-5	-	TRBJ2-1	TGCGCCAGCAGCTCCGGAGGGGGGGCCCGGCACAATGAGCAGTTCTTC	CASSSGGGARHNEQFF
-	TRBV20-1	-	TRBJ1-2	TGCAGTGCTAGAGGATCTAACTATGGCTACACCTTC	CSARGSNYGYTF
-	TRBV10-3	few	TRBJ2-7	TGTGCCATCGGCGGGGGCTACTACGAGCAGTACTTC	CAIGGGYYEQYF
-	TRBV5-1	-	TRBJ2-2	TGCGCCAGCAGCTTGGCCGTGAACACCGGGGAGCTGTTTTTT	CASSLAVNTGELFF
-	TRBV10-1	few	TRBJ1-6	TGCGCCAGCAACAATGGCTATAATTCACCCCTCCACTTT	CASNNGYNSPLHF
-	TRBV12-3/TRBV12-4	-	TRBJ1-2	TGTGCCAGCAGTTTAAACAGCGAGATCTATGGCTACACCTTC	CASSLNSEIYGYTF
TRBD1	TRBV18	few	TRBJ1-3	TGTGCCAGCTCACCGACAGGGGACTCTGGAAACACCATATATTTT	CASSPTGDSGNTIYF
TRBD1	TRBV7-6	-	TRBJ2-7	TGTGCCAGCAGCTTAGAGACAGGGCCCTCCTACGAGCAGTACTTC	CASSLETGPSYEQYF
TRBD1	TRBV2	-	TRBJ1-1	TGTGCCAGCAGCCCCGGACAGGGCGGTTACACTGAAGCTTTCTTT	CASSPGQGGYTEAFF
TRBD1	TRBV10-3	once	TRBJ1-2	TGTGCCATCAGTGAGGACAGGGAGACCTATGGCTACACCTTC	CAISEDRETYGYTF
-	TRBV6-5	many	TRBJ1-5	TGTGCCAGCAGTTCCTATAGCAATCAGCCCCAGCATTTT	CASSSYSNQPQHF
TRBD2	TRBV20-1	-	TRBJ2-5	TGCAGTGCTAGACCTAGCGGGGGATTAGGGGAGACCCAGTACTTC	CSARPSGGLGETQYF
-	TRBV19	-	TRBJ1-5	TGTGCCAGTAGTAGTGGGTTGGATCAGCCCCAGCATTTT	CASSSGLDQPQHF
-	TRBV5-1	-	TRBJ1-6	TGCGCCAGCAGCGCCCTGACAGGAATCCAAAATTCACCCCTCCACTTT	CASSALTGIQNSPLHF
-	TRBV6-2/TRBV6-3	many	TRBJ2-6	TGTGCCAGCAGTTACTTCTCTGGGGCCAACGTCCTGACTTTC	CASSYFSGANVLTF
-	TRBV20-1	many	TRBJ1-1	TGCAGTTCAGCCCTGAACACTGAAGCTTTCTTT	CSSALNTEAFF
-	TRBV4-1	few	TRBJ1-2	TGCGCCAGCAGCCCCCGCGCTTCGGACGAACGATTCTATGGCTACACCTTC	CASSPRASDERFYGYTF
TRBD1	TRBV5-1	many	TRBJ1-1	TGCGCCAGCAGCCCGGGACAGGAGACTGAAGCTTTCTTT	CASSPGQETEAFF
-	TRBV2	few	TRBJ1-6	TGTGCCAGCAGCCAGCAGGGCGGTAGAGGATCACCCCTCCACTTT	CASSQQGGRGSPLHF
-	TRBV7-2	many	TRBJ2-3	TGTGCCAGCAGCCGTAGCGGAGGCACAGATACGCAGTATTTT	CASSRSGGTDTQYF
-	TRBV7-6	-	TRBJ1-2	TGTGCCAGCAGCTTAGCGGCACCGGCTAACTATGGCTACACCTTC	CASSLAAPANYGYTF
-	TRBV24-1	once	TRBJ1-5	TGTGCCACCAGTGCCGGGGGCAATCAGCCCCAGCATTTT	CATSAGGNQPQHF
-	TRBV7-6	few	TRBJ2-5	TGTGCCAGCAGCGCGGAGAGGGCCCAAGAGACCCAGTACTTC	CASSAERAQETQYF
-	TRBV14	-	TRBJ2-7	TGTGCCAGCAGCCAATACTCACCTACGACAAGGACCTACGAGCAGTACTTC	CASSQYSPTTRTYEQYF
-	TRBV7-2	many	TRBJ1-1	TGTGCCAGCAGCTTAGCGCTACGGAACACTGAAGCTTTCTTT	CASSLALRNTEAFF
-	TRBV28	few	TRBJ2-7	TGTGCCAGCAGTATAAGAGCTTACTACGAGCAGTACTTC	CASSIRAYYEQYF
-	TRBV19	-	TRBJ2-5	TGTGCCAGTAGTCCGTCGGGTAGGGCAGAGACCCAGTACTTC	CASSPSGRAETQYF